Listed here are 24 T cell receptor beta chains from one sample, sequenced in a study of T cells in Graves' hyperthyroidism and ophthalmopathy. It was RNA transcripts that yielded the amplified TCR beta CDR3 regions. In the first-round RT-PCR of the TCR CDR3, the HTBI primer set was used. MiXCR, run by TCRdb on the multiplex PCR reads, gives a single entry per CDR3 protein. The sample shows fewer than 750,000 distinct CDR3 sequences, over 12% of them seen only once. The specimen sequenced was blood. The receptors were sampled from a woman aged 40 to 55 with Graves' ophthalmopathy.

The CDR3 DNA follows: TGTGCCAGCAGTTACTATCGGGACTATGGATCACCCCTCCACTTT. Protein product: CASSYYRDYGSPLHF. V usage is TRBV6-5 and J usage is TRBJ1-6; tentatively, D is TRBD1 (5 bases). Germline V CDR1 and CDR2: MNHEY, SVGAGI. V was pared by 1 base and J by 10 bases, with 14 bases between. This CDR3 is 15 amino acids long.

This clonotype was observed at least ten times. V gene TRBV5-1 combines with J gene TRBJ1-3; 10 positions agree with TRBD1. The CDR3 is made up of 16 amino acids. Trimming cost V 2 bases and J 1 base; bases outside gene matches: 3. From germline, CDR1 is SGHRS and CDR2 YFSETQ. The CDR3 here is CASSLRTGGSGNTIYF. The DNA of the CDR3 is TGCGCCAGCAGCTTAAGGACAGGGGGATCTGGAAACACCATATATTTT.

This clonotype was seen at least ten times. The V gene is TRBV6-5, the J gene TRBJ2-7; D unresolved. Germline lookup yields CDR1 MNHEY and CDR2 SVGAGI. The V end lost 0 bases, the J end lost 2 bases, and 11 bases lay between the germline ends. The CDR3 runs to 15 residues. CDR3 loop: CASSYSNDGAYEQYF. The DNA of the CDR3 is TGTGCCAGCAGTTACTCGAATGACGGCGCCTACGAGCAGTACTTC.

This clonotype was picked up a small number of times. This chain uses TRBV5-1 with TRBJ1-3; D gene unclear. Germline CDR1 reads SGHRS; CDR2 reads YFSETQ. The CDR3 runs to 15 residues. With 1 base removed from V and 3 bases from J, the gap between germline ends came to 11 bases. CDR3 loop: CASSLYNGVGNTIYF. The DNA for the CDR3 is TGCGCCAGCAGCTTGTATAACGGGGTTGGAAACACCATATATTTT. Full variable domain (rest looked up from reference TRBV5-1 and TRBJ1-3): KAGVTQTPRYLIKTRGQQVTLSCSPISGHRSVSWYQQTPGQGLQFLFEYFSETQRNKGNFPGRFSGRQFSNSRSEMNVSTLELGDSALYLCASSLYNGVGNTIYFGEGSWLTVV.

The V call is TRBV12-3 or TRBV12-4, the J call TRBJ1-2, with TRBD1 matching over 9 bases. V dropped 5 bases and J dropped 8; count of bases not matched to a gene: 9. The CDR3 sequence is 14 residues long. The CDR3 is CASSKDRGKLGYTF. DNA of the CDR3: TGTGCCAGCAGTAAGGACAGGGGAAAATTGGGCTACACCTTC.

This clonotype came up many times. The chain couples TRBV5-6 to TRBJ1-1; no reliable D call. V was cut by 3 bases and J by 6 bases, with 21 bases left in between. This CDR3 comprises 16 residues. From germline, CDR1 is SGHDT and CDR2 YYEEEE. The CDR3 region is CASSSPGRRGVPEAFF. The CDR3 bases are TGTGCCAGCAGCTCCCCTGGAAGACGGGGAGTCCCTGAAGCTTTCTTT. Filled out from reference TRBV5-6 and TRBJ1-1, the complete variable domain reads DAGVTQSPTHLIKTRGQQVTLRCSPKSGHDTVSWYQQALGQGPQFIFQYYEEEERQRGNFPDRFSGHQFPNYSSELNVNALLLGDSALYLCASSSPGRRGVPEAFFGQGTRLTVV.

This clonotype has ten or more counts. This chain's CDR3 is CASSLESSGNTIYF. The CDR3 DNA reads TGCGCCAGCAGCTTGGAGAGCTCTGGAAACACCATATATTTT. The chain employs TRBV5-1 and TRBJ1-3; D unclear. V was pared by 0 bases and J by 0 bases, with 4 bases between. The CDR3 is made up of 14 amino acids. Per the germline V gene, CDR1 is SGHRS and CDR2 is YFSETQ.

This clonotype was seen at least ten times. The V and J genes are TRBV11-2 and TRBJ2-2; 11 nucleotides line up with TRBD1. The length of the CDR3 is 18 residues. Per germline, CDR1 SGHAT and CDR2 FQNNGV. Trimming cost V 5 bases and J 3 bases; bases outside gene matches: 11. The CDR3 region has the DNA TGTGCCAGCAGCGCAGATCCTCCGGGACAGGGGGACACCGGGGAGCTGTTTTTT. It translates to CASSADPPGQGDTGELFF.

The table lists this clonotype with many counts. The chain uses TRBV4-1 and TRBJ2-1; D ambiguous. The V end was cut by 0 bases, the J end by 4 bases, with 4 bases between. The CDR3 is 13 residues long. Per the germline V gene, CDR1 is MGHRA and CDR2 is YSYEKL. Written as DNA, the CDR3 is TGCGCCAGCAGCCAAGATGGATACAATGAGCAGTTCTTC. This gives the protein CASSQDGYNEQFF.

V is TRBV6-2 or TRBV6-3 and J is TRBJ1-1; 7 bases agree with TRBD1. The CDR3 contains 15 residues. With 5 bases clipped from V and 3 bases from J, the junction kept 9 bases outside the gene matches. The germline V gene has CDR1 MNHEY and CDR2 SVGEGT. As DNA, the CDR3 is TGTGCCAGCAGTCGCACAGGGGTGAAGGACACTGAAGCTTTCTTT. Amino acids: CASSRTGVKDTEAFF.

The rearrangement joins TRBV19 to TRBJ1-5, with a tentative D call TRBD1 (6 bases). This CDR3 has 14 amino acids. In germline, CDR1 is LNHDA, CDR2 SQIVND (reference sequence). Deletions cut 6 bases from V and 0 bases from J, with 9 bases between. DNA of the CDR3: TGTGCCAGTAGAAGGGGGGGTAGCAATCAGCCCCAGCATTTT. It codes for CASRRGGSNQPQHF.

The table lists this clonotype with many counts. J is TRBJ1-2 and V is TRBV20-1; 7 bases align to TRBD1. J was trimmed by 2 bases and V by 6 bases; bases with no gene match: 12. The CDR3 covers 15 residues. Germline CDR1 DFQATT, CDR2 SNEGSKA (reference sequence). The CDR3 spells CSALDHRGVNYGYTF. The CDR3 nucleotides read TGCAGTGCCCTTGACCACAGGGGCGTAAACTATGGCTACACCTTC.

This chain links TRBV11-2 with TRBJ1-3; D may be TRBD1 (5 bases). Trimming removed 1 base at V and 7 bases at J, with 17 bases between. Germline CDR1 is SGHAT and CDR2 is FQNNGV. The CDR3 spans 16 residues. The CDR3 loop is CASSLVSGQGRNTIYF. DNA of the CDR3: TGTGCCAGCAGCTTAGTCTCCGGGCAGGGCAGGAACACCATATATTTT.

The table lists this clonotype with many counts. This chain joins TRBV6-2 or TRBV6-3 and TRBJ2-6, with 8 nucleotides matching TRBD1. The CDR3 has 19 residues. The ends lost 6 bases at V and 1 base at J; junction bases unmatched: 14. Germline lookup yields CDR1 MNHEY and CDR2 SVGEGT. CDR3: CASRQPGQGFGSGANVLTF. The CDR3 nucleotides read TGTGCCAGCAGACAACCCGGACAGGGTTTCGGATCTGGGGCCAACGTCCTGACTTTC.

This clonotype was counted only a few times. The V gene is TRBV11-2, the J gene TRBJ2-7, with D perhaps matching TRBD2 (6 bases). CDR3 length: 14 residues. CDR1 is SGHAT and CDR2 is FQNNGV in the germline V gene. Trimming removed 1 base at V and 6 bases at J, with 13 bases between. CDR3 in DNA: TGTGCCAGCAGCTTAGTCGGGGGTGGTCGCGAGCAGTACTTC. Its protein is CASSLVGGGREQYF.

This clonotype showed up many times. The CDR3 sequence is CASSPTDRRNQPQHF. The CDR3 DNA is TGTGCCAGCAGTCCCACGGACAGGAGAAATCAGCCCCAGCATTTT. The chain combines TRBV6-1 with TRBJ1-5, with 7 bases that match TRBD1. The CDR3 has 15 residues. From germline, CDR1 is MNHNS and CDR2 SASEGT. V lost 5 bases, J lost 4 bases, and 8 bases stayed unmatched.

V gene TRBV28 combines with J gene TRBJ2-7, with TRBD2 as a possible D gene (6 bases). The CDR3 is 14 amino acids. Trimming took 5 bases from V and 4 from J, leaving 15 bases between them. Germline loops: CDR1 MDHEN, CDR2 SYDVKM. Written as DNA, the CDR3 is TGTGCCAGCAGTCCTCTGACTAGAACATACGAGCAGTACTTC. Its translation is CASSPLTRTYEQYF.

This clonotype was found many times. The chain joins TRBV14 to TRBJ2-5; D gene unclear. With 1 base removed from V and 1 base from J, the gap between germline ends came to 7 bases. Germline CDR1 SGHDN, CDR2 FVKESK. The CDR3 spans 14 residues. The CDR3 DNA follows: TGTGCCAGCAGCCAAGCGTGGATCCAAGAGACCCAGTACTTC. It specifies CASSQAWIQETQYF.

DNA of the CDR3: TGCAGTGCTAGAGATACTCAAACCTACGAGCAGTACTTC. It codes for CSARDTQTYEQYF. The chain employs TRBV20-1 and TRBJ2-7; D unclear. The CDR3 has 13 residues. Germline V gene lookup returns CDR1 DFQATT and CDR2 SNEGSKA (reference sequence). V dropped 0 bases and J dropped 2 bases, with 8 bases sitting between them.

This clonotype was recorded at least ten times. This chain uses TRBV28 with TRBJ2-7; TRBD1 matches 8 bases. V was pared by 3 bases and J by 3 bases, with 7 bases of the junction left unmatched. Germline loops: CDR1 MDHEN, CDR2 SYDVKM. The CDR3 is 15 residues long. CDR3 DNA: TGTGCCAGCAGTTTCCGGGACAGGTCCTACTACGAGCAGTACTTC. It yields the protein CASSFRDRSYYEQYF.

The chain recombines TRBV10-3 with TRBJ2-7, with D possibly TRBD1 on 7 matching bases. The CDR3 totals 13 residues. Germline CDR1 and CDR2: ENHRY and SYGVKD. Trimming left V 6 bases short and J 4 bases short, with 13 bases between. CDR3 nucleotides: TGTGCCATCAGACAGGGGAGGTCTTACGAGCAGTACTTC. It codes for CAIRQGRSYEQYF.

This clonotype was counted many times. The chain is built from TRBV20-1 and TRBJ1-2; D is unresolved. CDR3 length equals 12 residues. The V and J ends lost 1 base and 4 bases respectively, with 7 bases between them. CDR1 DFQATT and CDR2 SNEGSKA come from the germline V gene (reference sequence). The CDR3 sequence: CSARARSYGYTF. Written as DNA, the CDR3 is TGCAGTGCTAGAGCCAGGTCCTATGGCTACACCTTC.

Turning to this clonotype: One junction end disagrees with the germline gene, perhaps due to a read error. The chain uses TRBV6-1 and TRBJ1-1, with D possibly TRBD1 on 6 matching bases. This CDR3 has 16 amino acids. Germline V gene sequence: CDR1 MNHNS, CDR2 SASEGT. This CDR3 reads CGSTVGGYKRNTEAFF. The CDR3 coding sequence is TGTGGCAGCACCGTAGGGGGGTATAAACGGAACACTGAAGCTTTCTTT.

This clonotype appeared many times. The CDR3 is CSARERGHVSGELFF. Here the CDR3 DNA reads TGCAGTGCTAGAGAAAGGGGACACGTTAGCGGGGAGCTGTTTTTT. The V and J genes are TRBV20-1 and TRBJ2-2, with a possible D match to TRBD1 (6 bases). The CDR3 contains 15 residues. V gave up 0 bases and J gave up 7 bases, with 15 bases separating them. Germline-derived CDR1 and CDR2 are DFQATT and SNEGSKA (reference sequence).